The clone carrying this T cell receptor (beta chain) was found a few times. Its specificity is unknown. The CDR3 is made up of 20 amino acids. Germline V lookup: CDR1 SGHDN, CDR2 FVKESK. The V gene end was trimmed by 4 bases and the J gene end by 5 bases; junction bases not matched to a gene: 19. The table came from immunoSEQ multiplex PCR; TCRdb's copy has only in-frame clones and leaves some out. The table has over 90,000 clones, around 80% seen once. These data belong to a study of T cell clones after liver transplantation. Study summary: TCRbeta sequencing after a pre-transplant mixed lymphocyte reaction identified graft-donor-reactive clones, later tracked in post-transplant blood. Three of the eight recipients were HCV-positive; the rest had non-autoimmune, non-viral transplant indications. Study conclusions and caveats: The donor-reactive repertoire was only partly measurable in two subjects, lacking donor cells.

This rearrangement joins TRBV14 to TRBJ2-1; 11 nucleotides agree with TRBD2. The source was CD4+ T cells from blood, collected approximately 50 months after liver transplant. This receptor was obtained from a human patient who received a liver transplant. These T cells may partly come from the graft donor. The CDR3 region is CASSLNPGLAARLGHNEQFF. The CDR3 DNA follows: TGTGCCAGCAGCCTCAACCCGGGACTAGCGGCTCGGCTCGGCCACAATGAGCAGTTCTTC.